This T cell receptor (beta chain) was retrieved from a study of blood T cell repertoires in COVID-19. The table lists this clone with many counts. Original data processing: It was from reference gene primer amplification that nucleated cell counts were estimated. Data came from immunoSEQ multiplex PCR; TCRdb stores just in-frame clones and leaves some out. D and trimming were read from the DNA, whereas the V and J calls and clone size are those reported in that table. The data contain some 100,000 clones, around 84% of them seen just once; the ten biggest clones take up 7.9%. In germline, CDR1 is SGHRS, CDR2 YFSETQ. The CDR3 sequence is 14 residues long. Trimming cost V 0 bases and J 4 bases, with 7 bases left between them.

The sample taken for sequencing was peripheral blood. V and J are TRBV5-1 and TRBJ1-4; no clear D. The clonotype comes from a woman of 80 years or more with active or convalescent COVID-19. CDR3 protein: CASSLGQVNEKLFF. The CDR3 region has the DNA TGCGCCAGCAGCTTGGGACAAGTTAATGAAAAACTGTTTTTT.